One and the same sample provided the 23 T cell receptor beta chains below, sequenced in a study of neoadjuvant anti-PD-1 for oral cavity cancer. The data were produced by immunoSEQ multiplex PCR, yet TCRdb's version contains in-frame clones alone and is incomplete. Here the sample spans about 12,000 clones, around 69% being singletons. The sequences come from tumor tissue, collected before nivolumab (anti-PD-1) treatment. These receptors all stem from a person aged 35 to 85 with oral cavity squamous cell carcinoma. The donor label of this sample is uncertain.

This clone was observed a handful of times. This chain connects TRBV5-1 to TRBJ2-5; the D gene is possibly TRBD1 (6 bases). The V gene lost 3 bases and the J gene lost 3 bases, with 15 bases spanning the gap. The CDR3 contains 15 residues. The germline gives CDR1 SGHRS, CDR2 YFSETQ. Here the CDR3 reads CASSYYRVEKETQYF. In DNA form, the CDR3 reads TGCGCCAGCAGCTATTACAGGGTTGAGAAAGAGACCCAGTACTTC.

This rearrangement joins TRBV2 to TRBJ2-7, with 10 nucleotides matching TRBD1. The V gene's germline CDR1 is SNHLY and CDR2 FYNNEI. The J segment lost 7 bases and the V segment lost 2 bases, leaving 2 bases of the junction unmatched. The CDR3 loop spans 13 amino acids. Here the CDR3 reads CASSEWDRGEQYF. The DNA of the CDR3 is TGTGCCAGCAGTGAATGGGACAGGGGTGAGCAGTACTTC.

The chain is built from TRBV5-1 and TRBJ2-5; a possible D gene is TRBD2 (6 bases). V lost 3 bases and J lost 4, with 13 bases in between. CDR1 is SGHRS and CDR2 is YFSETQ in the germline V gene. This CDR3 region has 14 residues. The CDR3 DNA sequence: TGCGCCAGCAGCTCCGGCCGGGGAGGAGAGACCCAGTACTTC. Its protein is CASSSGRGGETQYF.

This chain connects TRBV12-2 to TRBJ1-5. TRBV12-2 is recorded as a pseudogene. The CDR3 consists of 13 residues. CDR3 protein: CASRLEVNQPQHF. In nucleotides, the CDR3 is TGTGCAAGTCGCTTAGAGGTCAATCAGCCCCAGCATTTT.

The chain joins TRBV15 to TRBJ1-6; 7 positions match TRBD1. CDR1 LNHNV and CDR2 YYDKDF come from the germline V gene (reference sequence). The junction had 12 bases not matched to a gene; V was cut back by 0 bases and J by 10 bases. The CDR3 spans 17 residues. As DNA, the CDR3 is TGTGCCACCAGCAGAGACTACCCAGGGGGGGCAGGGTCACCCCTCCACTTT. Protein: CATSRDYPGGAGSPLHF.

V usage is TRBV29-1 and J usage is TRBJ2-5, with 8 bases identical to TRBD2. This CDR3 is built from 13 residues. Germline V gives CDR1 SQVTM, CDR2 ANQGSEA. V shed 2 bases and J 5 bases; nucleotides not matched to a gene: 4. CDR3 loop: CSVESPGGETQYF. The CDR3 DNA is TGCAGCGTTGAATCTCCGGGAGGGGAGACCCAGTACTTC.

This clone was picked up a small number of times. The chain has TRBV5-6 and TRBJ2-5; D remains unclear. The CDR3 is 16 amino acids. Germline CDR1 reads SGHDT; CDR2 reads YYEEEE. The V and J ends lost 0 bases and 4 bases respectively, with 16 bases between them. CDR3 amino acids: CASSLVEILNGETQYF. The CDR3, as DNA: TGTGCCAGCAGCTTGGTGGAGATCCTTAACGGAGAGACCCAGTACTTC.

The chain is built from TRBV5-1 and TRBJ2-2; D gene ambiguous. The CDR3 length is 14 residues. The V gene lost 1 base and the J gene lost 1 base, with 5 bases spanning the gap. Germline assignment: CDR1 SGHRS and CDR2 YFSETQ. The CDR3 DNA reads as TGCGCCAGCAGCTTGTCCGGGAACACCGGGGAGCTGTTTTTT. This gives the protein CASSLSGNTGELFF.

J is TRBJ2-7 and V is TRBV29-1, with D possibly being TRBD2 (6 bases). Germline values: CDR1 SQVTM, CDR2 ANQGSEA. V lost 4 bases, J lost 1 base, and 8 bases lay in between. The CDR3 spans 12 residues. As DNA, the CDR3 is TGCAGCGTTGTCGGGGGTTCCTACGAGCAGTACTTC. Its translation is CSVVGGSYEQYF.

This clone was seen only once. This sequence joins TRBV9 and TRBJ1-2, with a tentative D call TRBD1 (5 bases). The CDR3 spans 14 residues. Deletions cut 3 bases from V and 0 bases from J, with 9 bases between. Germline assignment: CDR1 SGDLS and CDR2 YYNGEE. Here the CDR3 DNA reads TGTGCCAGCAGCGAGGGGAACTCTAACTATGGCTACACCTTC. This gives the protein CASSEGNSNYGYTF. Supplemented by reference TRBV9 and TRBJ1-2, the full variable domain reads DSGVTQTPKHLITATGQRVTLRCSPRSGDLSVYWYQQSLDQGLQFLIQYYNGEERAKGNILERFSAQQFPDLHSELNLSSLELGDSALYFCASSEGNSNYGYTFGSGTRLTVV.

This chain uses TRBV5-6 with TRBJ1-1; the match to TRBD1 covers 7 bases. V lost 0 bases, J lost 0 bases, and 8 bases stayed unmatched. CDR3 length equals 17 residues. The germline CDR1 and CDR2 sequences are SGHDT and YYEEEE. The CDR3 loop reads CASSLAQGMSMNTEAFF. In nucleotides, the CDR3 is TGTGCCAGCAGCTTGGCACAGGGGATGAGCATGAACACTGAAGCTTTCTTT.

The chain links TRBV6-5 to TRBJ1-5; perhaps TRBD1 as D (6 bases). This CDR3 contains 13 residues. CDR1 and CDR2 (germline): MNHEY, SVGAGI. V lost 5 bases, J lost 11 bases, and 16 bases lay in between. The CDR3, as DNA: TGTGCCAGCAGTGAGAGGGGGAAAGGAGCCCAGCATTTT. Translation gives CASSERGKGAQHF.

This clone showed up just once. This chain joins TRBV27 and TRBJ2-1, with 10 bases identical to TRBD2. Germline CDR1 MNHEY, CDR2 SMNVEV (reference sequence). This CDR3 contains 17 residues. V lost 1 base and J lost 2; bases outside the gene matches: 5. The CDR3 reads CASSLLLSGRTYNEQFF. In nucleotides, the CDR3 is TGTGCCAGCAGTTTATTACTTAGCGGGAGGACCTACAATGAGCAGTTCTTC.

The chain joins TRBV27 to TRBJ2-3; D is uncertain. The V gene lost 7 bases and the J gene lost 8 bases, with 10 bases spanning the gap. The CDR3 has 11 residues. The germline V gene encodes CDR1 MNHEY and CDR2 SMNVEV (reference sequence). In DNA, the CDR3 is TGTGCCAGCACGGGCCTTCGTACGCAGTATTTT. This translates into CASTGLRTQYF.

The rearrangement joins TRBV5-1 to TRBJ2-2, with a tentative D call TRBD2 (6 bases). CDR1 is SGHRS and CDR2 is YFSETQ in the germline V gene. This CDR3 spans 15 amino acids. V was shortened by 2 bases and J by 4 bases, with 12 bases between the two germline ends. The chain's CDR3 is CASSLQTRSTGELFF. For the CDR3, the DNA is TGCGCCAGCAGCTTACAGACTAGATCCACCGGGGAGCTGTTTTTT. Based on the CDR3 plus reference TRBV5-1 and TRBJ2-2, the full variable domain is KAGVTQTPRYLIKTRGQQVTLSCSPISGHRSVSWYQQTPGQGLQFLFEYFSETQRNKGNFPGRFSGRQFSNSRSEMNVSTLELGDSALYLCASSLQTRSTGELFFGEGSRLTVL.

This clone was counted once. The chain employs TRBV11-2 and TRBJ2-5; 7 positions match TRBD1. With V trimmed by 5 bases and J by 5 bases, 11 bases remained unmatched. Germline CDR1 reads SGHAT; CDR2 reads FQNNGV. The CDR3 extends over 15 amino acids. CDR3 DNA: TGTGCCAGCAGCCCCTCAGGGGGTTCTTTGGAGACCCAGTACTTC. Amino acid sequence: CASSPSGGSLETQYF.

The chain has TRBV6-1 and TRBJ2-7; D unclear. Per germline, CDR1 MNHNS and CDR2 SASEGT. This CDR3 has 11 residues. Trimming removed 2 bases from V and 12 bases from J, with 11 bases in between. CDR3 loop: CASSEFGPPYF. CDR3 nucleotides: TGTGCCAGCAGTGAATTTGGCCCGCCGTACTTC.

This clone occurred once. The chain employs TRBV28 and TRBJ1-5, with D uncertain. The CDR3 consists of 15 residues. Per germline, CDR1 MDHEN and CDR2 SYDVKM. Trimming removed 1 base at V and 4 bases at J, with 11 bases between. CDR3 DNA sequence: TGTGCCAGCAGTTTATTGGCAGGAGGTAATCAGCCCCAGCATTTT. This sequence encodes CASSLLAGGNQPQHF.

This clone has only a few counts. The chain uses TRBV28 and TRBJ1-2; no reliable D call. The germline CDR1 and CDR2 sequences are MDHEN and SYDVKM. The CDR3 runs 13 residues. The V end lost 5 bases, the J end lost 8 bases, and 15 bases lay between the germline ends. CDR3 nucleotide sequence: TGTGCCAGCAGTCGCCCGCCTGGAGGGGGCTACACCTTC. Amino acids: CASSRPPGGGYTF.

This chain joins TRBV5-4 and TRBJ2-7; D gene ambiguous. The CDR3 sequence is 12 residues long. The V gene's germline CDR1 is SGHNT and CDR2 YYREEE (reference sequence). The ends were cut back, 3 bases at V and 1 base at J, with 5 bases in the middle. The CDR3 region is CASSSLSYEQYF. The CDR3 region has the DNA TGTGCCAGCAGCTCCTTATCCTACGAGCAGTACTTC.

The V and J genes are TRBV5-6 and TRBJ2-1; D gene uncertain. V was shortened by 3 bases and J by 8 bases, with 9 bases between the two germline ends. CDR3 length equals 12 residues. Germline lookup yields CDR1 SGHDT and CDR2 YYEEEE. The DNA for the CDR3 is TGTGCCAGCAGCTGGACCGAAGATGAGCAGTTCTTC. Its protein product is CASSWTEDEQFF.

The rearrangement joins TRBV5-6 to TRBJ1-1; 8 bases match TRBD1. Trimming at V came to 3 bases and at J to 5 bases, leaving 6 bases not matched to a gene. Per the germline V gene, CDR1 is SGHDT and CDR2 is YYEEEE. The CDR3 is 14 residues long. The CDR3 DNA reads TGTGCCAGCAGCTGGGACAGGCGGACGACTGAAGCTTTCTTT. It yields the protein CASSWDRRTTEAFF.

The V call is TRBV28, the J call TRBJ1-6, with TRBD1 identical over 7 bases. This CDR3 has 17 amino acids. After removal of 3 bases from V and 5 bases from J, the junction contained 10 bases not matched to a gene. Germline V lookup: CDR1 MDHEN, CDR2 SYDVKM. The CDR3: CASSLILQGFDNSPLHF. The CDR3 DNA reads TGTGCCAGCAGTTTGATTCTACAGGGGTTCGATAATTCACCCCTCCACTTT.